The entry below describes one TCR beta chain. Its antigen is currently unknown. The data derive from a study of molecular identifiers for immune sequencing clone quantification. TCRdb itself ran the PCR reads through MiXCR, one entry per CDR3 protein. Among about 640,000 distinct CDR3 sequences, less than 20% were seen once, and the ten largest hold 0.7% to 1%. Study findings and constraints: The share of molecules held by clones above 20 RNA copies was over 99% in effector cells and under 1% in naive cells.

Looked up from germline, CDR1 is SGHNT and CDR2 is YYREEE (reference sequence). This CDR3 region has 14 residues. Trimming left V 0 bases short and J 3 bases short, with 9 bases between. Sorted naive CD8 T cells were those defined as CD8+CD4-CCR7+CD45RA+. This sequence joins TRBV5-4 and TRBJ1-2; a weak D match, TRBD1 (5 bases). Specimen: naive CD8+ T cells from blood, with Jurkat cell RNA spiked in. Stated subset: FACS-sorted CD8+CD4-CCR7+CD45RA+ naive T cells. The sequence was collected from a human donor in good health. Some libraries in this study had Jurkat cell RNA spiked in. CDR3 bases: TGTGCCAGCAGCTTGGAGTCAGGGCACTATGGCTACACCTTC. Amino acid sequence: CASSLESGHYGYTF.